A selection of T cell receptor beta chains follows, all from one sample in a study of persistence of HIV-infected CD4 T cells. These receptors are not linked to any known antigen. Using immunoSEQ multiplex PCR, the repertoire was profiled, and TCRdb retains in-frame clones only, with some absent. The sample has around 60,000 clones; 70% to 75% are singletons. The specimen was CD4+ T cells sorted from PBMCs after roughly 18-hour stimulation, collected from a patient who received antiretroviral therapy. These receptors all stem from an adult man with HIV who was CMV-seropositive. The conserved cysteine and the conserved F or W are not part of the CDR3 here. The D gene is left open where the match is weak.

TRBV6-5	TRBD1	TRBJ2-3	ASSYSGTGRPDTQY
TRBV27	TRBD1	TRBJ2-1	ASSLQGDRYNEQF
TRBV18	.	TRBJ1-5	ASSPGGRNQPQH
TRBV2	.	TRBJ1-5	ASSEEGQPQH
TRBV5-1	.	TRBJ1-3	ASSPRTVSGNTIY
TRBV2	.	TRBJ2-7	ASSKSSYEQY
TRBV14	TRBD1	TRBJ1-5	ASSQAFWGQETDKSNQPQH
TRBV28	.	TRBJ2-5	ASSPLTLTGAQY
TRBV6-5	.	TRBJ1-2	ASRPLGLKGYT
TRBV4-1	TRBD1	TRBJ2-1	ASSRSGTGGMSSYNEQF
TRBV7-8	TRBD1	TRBJ1-2	ASSLGQGGGYGYT
TRBV4-1	TRBD1	TRBJ1-6	ASRPLPQGVGSPLH
TRBV2	.	TRBJ1-2	ASREDGSYGYT
TRBV7-9	.	TRBJ1-1	ASSSQGRSGTEAF
TRBV5-5	TRBD2	TRBJ2-1	ASSFSTSGVYNEQF
TRBV2	.	TRBJ2-7	ASSSPGQLTSYEQY
TRBV18	.	TRBJ2-2	ASSPLGPTGELF
TRBV28	TRBD2	TRBJ2-3	ASSFYSAGGRTDTQY
TRBV2	.	TRBJ1-5	ASTIGTIESQPQH
TRBV5-4	TRBD1	TRBJ1-4	ASSLGGDSEKLF
TRBV5-5	TRBD1	TRBJ1-1	ASSQSGQLESEAF
TRBV3-1/TRBV3-2	TRBD1	TRBJ2-7	ASSPGTGSEQY
TRBV6-2/TRBV6-3	.	TRBJ2-6	ASSWANVLT
TRBV6-1	TRBD2	TRBJ2-7	ASSGLAGVQLSSYEQY
TRBV11-3	.	TRBJ1-1	ASSPGRNTEAF
TRBV6-1	.	TRBJ2-1	ASSEGFRGAYGEQF
TRBV27	.	TRBJ1-5	ASSPPGNQPQH
TRBV28	.	TRBJ1-5	ASSPPGALRSNQPQH
TRBV18	TRBD1	TRBJ2-1	ASSRQGGENEQF
TRBV5-1	TRBD2	TRBJ2-2	ASSSGLAGSGELF
TRBV6-5	.	TRBJ1-1	ASRAPGGTEAF
TRBV28	.	TRBJ1-5	ASLEVPSNQPQH
TRBV19	.	TRBJ1-5	ASSTGLNQPQH
TRBV2	TRBD1	TRBJ1-4	ASSLTTGANEKLF
TRBV6-6	.	TRBJ1-4	ASSFPQGPNEKLF
TRBV19	.	TRBJ1-5	ASGRPSNQPQH
TRBV18	TRBD1	TRBJ2-4	ASSPPQGAKNIQY
TRBV18	.	TRBJ1-5	ASSPEGYSNQPQH
TRBV29-1	.	TRBJ2-5	SVPRYQETQY
TRBV28	.	TRBJ1-2	ASSRRGTNYGYT
TRBV9	.	TRBJ2-2	ASTTSWRAPTGELF
TRBV29-1	.	TRBJ2-7	SAGTGPYEQY
TRBV19	.	TRBJ1-5	ASTQKGIRGNQPQH
TRBV4-2	.	TRBJ2-7	ASRPTRENGEQY
TRBV3-1/TRBV3-2	.	TRBJ1-1	ASSALGTGNTEAF
TRBV27	TRBD1	TRBJ1-2	ASRTTGGVNYGYT
TRBV29-1	.	TRBJ1-2	SVGPGLPGDGYT
TRBV7-6	.	TRBJ2-5	ASSTYGETQY
TRBV5-5	TRBD2	TRBJ2-7	ASSLVLAGGSDEQY
TRBV6-5	TRBD2	TRBJ2-1	ASSSLAGGYNEQF